The 17 T cell receptor beta chains below were found in one sample sequenced in a study of cytomegalovirus exposure and HLA in healthy donors. With 60 Vbeta and 13 Jbeta primers, the PCR was carried out. Generated by immunoSEQ multiplex PCR, the TCRdb table keeps only in-frame clones and is missing some. The top ten hold approximately 3.4% of the sample, which has around 150,000 clones, around 75% seen once. The sequencing sample was made of PBMCs. The source of these receptors is a man aged 40-50 years in good health and CMV-seronegative.

The chain has TRBV10-3 and TRBJ2-7, with 10 nucleotides matching TRBD2. J lost 5 bases, V lost 6 bases, and 25 bases had no gene match. CDR1 is ENHRY and CDR2 is SYGVKD in the germline V gene. There are 20 residues in the CDR3. The CDR3 region has the DNA TGTGCCATCAGCCAAACCGCACGGAGGGGGGCTAGCGGGAGAGGCCACGAGCAGTACTTC. Translating it yields CAISQTARRGASGRGHEQYF.

The V and J genes are TRBV5-1 and TRBJ2-5; 9 bases match TRBD1. J was trimmed by 4 bases and V by 4 bases; bases with no gene match: 5. The length of the CDR3 is 14 residues. CDR1 is SGHRS and CDR2 is YFSETQ in the germline V gene. This chain's CDR3 is CASSPGTGRETQYF. The CDR3 DNA reads as TGCGCCAGCAGCCCCGGGACAGGGCGAGAGACCCAGTACTTC.

Concerning this clone: Germline is not matched at one junction end, which may reflect a read error. The rearrangement links TRBV11-2 to TRBJ2-1, with a weak D call TRBD1 (5 bases). This CDR3 is built from 12 residues. Germline CDR1 is SGHAT and CDR2 is FQNNGV. Here the CDR3 reads CASSNVGTGLIF. Written as DNA, the CDR3 is TGTGCCAGCAGCAACGTCGGCACAGGCTTAATCTTC.

The V and J genes are TRBV7-8 and TRBJ2-7, with 13 bases lining up with TRBD2. Germline V gene lookup returns CDR1 SGHVS and CDR2 FQNEAQ. V lost 4 bases, J lost 6 bases, and 12 bases stayed unmatched. The CDR3 covers 17 residues. This CDR3 reads CASSSGQPGLAGPEQYF. CDR3 coding DNA: TGTGCCAGCAGCTCGGGACAACCGGGACTAGCGGGGCCCGAGCAGTACTTC.

In nucleotides, the CDR3 is TGTGCCAGCAGCTGTCCGGGACAGGACATTCAGTACTTC. Translation gives CASSCPGQDIQYF. The genes are TRBV5-7 and TRBJ2-4; 8 bases match TRBD1. TRBV5-7 is filed as an ORF, its function uncertain. Losses at the gene ends were 3 bases for V and 8 bases for J; bases not matched to a gene: 4. There are 13 residues in the CDR3.

The chain couples TRBV7-9 to TRBJ1-2; TRBD1 matches at 7 bases. The ends lost 0 bases at V and 2 bases at J; junction bases unmatched: 3. CDR3 size: 15 residues. Germline V gene sequence: CDR1 SEHNR, CDR2 FQNEAQ (reference sequence). CDR3 loop: CASSLAQGGNYGYTF. In DNA, the CDR3 is TGTGCCAGCAGCTTAGCCCAGGGGGGCAACTATGGCTACACCTTC.

This chain joins TRBV27 and TRBJ1-1; the D is unclear. V lost 0 bases, J lost 10 bases, and 15 bases lay in between. Germline V lookup: CDR1 MNHEY, CDR2 SMNVEV (reference sequence). The CDR3 spans 14 residues. This CDR3 is CASSLSERRSAAFF. The CDR3 DNA reads TGTGCCAGCAGTTTATCGGAACGAAGGAGTGCAGCTTTCTTT.

The J gene is TRBJ2-7, the V gene TRBV7-2, with unresolved D. Looked up from germline, CDR1 is SGHTA and CDR2 is FQGNSA. The CDR3 has 12 amino acids. V gave up 3 bases and J gave up 4 bases, with 7 bases separating them. Here the CDR3 DNA reads TGTGCCAGCAGCTTTCGAGAATACGAGCAGTACTTC. Translated, it gives CASSFREYEQYF.

This sequence joins TRBV21-1 and TRBJ2-1; no check of the table's D call, TRBD2, against the DNA was made. TRBV21-1 is a recognized pseudogene. The CDR3 runs to 13 residues. Here the CDR3 DNA reads TGTGCCAGCAGCAAAGCCGGTCTTCCCTCCCCGTTCTTC. It codes for CASSKAGLPSPFF.

V gene TRBV7-2 combines with J gene TRBJ2-3; TRBD2 might be the D (6 bases). Germline assignment: CDR1 SGHTA and CDR2 FQGNSA. Trimming stripped 0 bases from V and 1 base from J, with 11 bases between. The CDR3 sequence is 16 residues long. Here the CDR3 reads CASSLALEGRTDTQYF. For the CDR3, the DNA is TGTGCCAGCAGCTTAGCGTTGGAGGGACGCACAGATACGCAGTATTTT.

V usage is TRBV7-6 and J usage is TRBJ2-1; 13 bases fit TRBD2. CDR1 is SGHVS and CDR2 is FNYEAQ in the germline V gene. The CDR3 is 16 amino acids. V was clipped by 2 bases and J by 10 bases; unmatched bases: 8. The CDR3 protein is CASSLTTSGGLGEQFF. The DNA for the CDR3 is TGTGCCAGCAGCTTAACGACTAGCGGGGGGTTGGGGGAGCAGTTCTTC.

The chain combines TRBV10-3 with TRBJ2-7, with TRBD1 matching 10 bases. With V trimmed by 3 bases and J by 4 bases, 6 bases remained unmatched. The germline V gene encodes CDR1 ENHRY and CDR2 SYGVKD. The CDR3 runs 15 residues. CDR3 amino acids: CAISDPGQGEYEQYF. The CDR3 region has the DNA TGTGCCATCAGTGATCCCGGACAGGGGGAATACGAGCAGTACTTC.

V is TRBV28 and J is TRBJ2-7; a weak D match, TRBD2 (6 bases). This CDR3 region has 15 residues. The germline CDR1 and CDR2 sequences are MDHEN and SYDVKM. V lost 3 bases and J 6 bases, leaving 18 bases between the germline ends. CDR3 loop: CASSFPSENHREQYF. CDR3 DNA: TGTGCCAGCAGTTTTCCTAGCGAGAACCATCGCGAGCAGTACTTC.

The CDR3 here is CASSSRTARYEQYF. For the CDR3, the DNA is TGTGCCAGCAGCTCCAGGACAGCCCGATACGAGCAGTACTTC. This chain uses TRBV11-3 with TRBJ2-7, with D perhaps TRBD1 (6 bases). There are 14 residues in the CDR3. The germline V gene has CDR1 SGHNT and CDR2 YENEEA. Trimming shortened V by 4 bases and J by 4 bases, and 14 bases separated the two germline ends.

The chain carries TRBV6-5 and TRBJ1-2, with D tentatively TRBD1 (5 bases). The CDR3 is made up of 13 amino acids. Germline-derived CDR1 and CDR2 are MNHEY and SVGAGI. V dropped 5 bases and J dropped 2 bases, with 9 bases sitting between them. The CDR3 nucleotides read TGTGCCAGCAGTCAGACAGCGAACTATGGCTACACCTTC. Its protein is CASSQTANYGYTF.

A single count supports this clone. This sequence joins TRBV11-2 and TRBJ2-5, with 11 bases that match TRBD2. Germline-derived CDR1 and CDR2 are SGHAT and FQNNGV. With 6 bases clipped from V and 7 bases from J, the junction kept 10 bases outside the gene matches. The CDR3 totals 15 residues. CDR3 sequence (DNA): TGTGCCAGCAGAAGACTAGCGGGGCCTCTTGGGACCCAGTACTTC. The encoded protein is CASRRLAGPLGTQYF.

This rearrangement joins TRBV11-2 to TRBJ1-6; 9 positions agree with TRBD1. Trimming took 5 bases from V and 10 from J; bases not matched to a gene: 6. Germline lookup yields CDR1 SGHAT and CDR2 FQNNGV. The CDR3 runs 14 residues. CDR3 protein: CASSQGTGWSPLHF. For the CDR3, the DNA is TGTGCCAGCAGCCAGGGGACAGGGTGGTCACCCCTCCACTTT. The whole variable domain, remainder taken from reference TRBV11-2 and TRBJ1-6, is EAGVAQSPRYKIIEKRQSVAFWCNPISGHATLYWYQQILGQGPKLLIQFQNNGVVDDSQLPKDRFSAERLKGVDSTLKIQPAKLEDSAVYLCASSQGTGWSPLHFGNGTRLTVT.